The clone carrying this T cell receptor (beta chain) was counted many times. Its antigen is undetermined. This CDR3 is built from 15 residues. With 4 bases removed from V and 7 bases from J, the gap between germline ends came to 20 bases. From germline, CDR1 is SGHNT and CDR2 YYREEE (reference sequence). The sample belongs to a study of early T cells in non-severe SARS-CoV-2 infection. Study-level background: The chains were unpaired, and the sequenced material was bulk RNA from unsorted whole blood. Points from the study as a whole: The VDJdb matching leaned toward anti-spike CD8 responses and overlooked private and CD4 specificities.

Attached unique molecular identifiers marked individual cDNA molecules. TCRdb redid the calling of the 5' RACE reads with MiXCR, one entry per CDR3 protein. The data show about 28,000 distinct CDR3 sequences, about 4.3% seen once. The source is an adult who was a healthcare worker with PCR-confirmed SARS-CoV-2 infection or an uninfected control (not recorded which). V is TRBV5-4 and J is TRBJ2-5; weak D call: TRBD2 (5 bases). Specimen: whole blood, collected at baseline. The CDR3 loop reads CASSPIPSGLGTQYF. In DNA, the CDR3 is TGTGCCAGCAGCCCCATCCCTTCGGGGTTGGGGACCCAGTACTTC.